This passage covers 5 T cell receptor beta chains from one sample sequenced in a study of cytomegalovirus exposure and HLA in healthy donors. Primers included in the PCR were 60 Vbeta and 13 Jbeta primers. Some clones are missing from TCRdb's copy, which holds only in-frame ones; the method was immunoSEQ multiplex PCR. The repertoire holds fewer than 200,000 clones, with about 79% as singletons. Sequencing input: PBMCs. The receptor set was obtained from a female donor in good health and CMV-seronegative.

The gene calls are TRBV20-1 and TRBJ2-5; D ambiguous. The CDR3 spans 11 residues. The V gene lost 1 base and the J gene lost 11 bases, with 11 bases spanning the gap. Germline-derived CDR1 and CDR2 are DFQATT and SNEGSKA (reference sequence). CDR3 amino acids: CSARVGYEQYF. DNA for the CDR3: TGCAGTGCTAGAGTGGGCTATGAGCAGTACTTC.

V and J are TRBV7-3 and TRBJ2-5, with 12 bases identical to TRBD2. In germline, CDR1 is SGHTA, CDR2 FQGTGA. The CDR3 runs 15 residues. J was trimmed by 2 bases and V by 5 bases; bases with no gene match: 3. The CDR3 spells CASSQLAGGQETQYF. CDR3 sequence (DNA): TGTGCCAGCAGCCAACTAGCGGGAGGTCAAGAGACCCAGTACTTC.

The gene calls are TRBV7-9 and TRBJ1-1, with D possibly TRBD1 on 6 matching bases. Trimming took 5 bases from V and 1 from J, leaving 11 bases between them. In germline, CDR1 is SEHNR, CDR2 FQNEAQ (reference sequence). The CDR3 extends over 14 amino acids. This chain's CDR3 is CASSQQGANTEAFF. The CDR3 DNA follows: TGTGCCAGCAGCCAACAGGGTGCGAACACTGAAGCTTTCTTT.

This clone was seen a few times. The gene calls are TRBV5-1 and TRBJ1-2; TRBD1 matches 9 bases. The CDR3 consists of 13 residues. Germline assignment: CDR1 SGHRS and CDR2 YFSETQ. V lost 4 bases to trimming and J lost 5 bases; unmatched junction nucleotides: 3. The CDR3 reads CASSETGGYGYTF. CDR3 DNA: TGCGCCAGCAGCGAGACAGGGGGATATGGCTACACCTTC.

The chain carries TRBV4-1 and TRBJ2-7, with D tentatively TRBD1 (8 bases). The germline gives CDR1 MGHRA, CDR2 YSYEKL. V was clipped by 1 base and J by 7 bases, with 23 bases between them. The CDR3 extends over 17 amino acids. CDR3 nucleotides: TGCGCCAGCAGCCAAGGGAGAGAACAGGGGGGGATCTGGGAGCAGTACTTC. This encodes CASSQGREQGGIWEQYF.